This entry lists 24 T cell receptor beta chains sequenced from one sample in a study of cytotoxic CD8 clonotypes in ibrutinib-treated CLL. Clones were sequenced by immunoSEQ multiplex PCR, and TCRdb holds only the in-frame ones, with some missing. This sample has approximately 160,000 clones, with more than 70% found just once. This sample comprised PBMCs, obtained at disease progression, from a patient treated with ibrutinib. These receptor sequences come from a human donor with chronic lymphocytic leukemia.

The chain is built from TRBV5-4 and TRBJ1-2; D remains ambiguous. V shed 5 bases and J shed 1 base, with 9 bases lying between them. CDR3 length equals 13 residues. Per germline, CDR1 SGHNT and CDR2 YYREEE (reference sequence). CDR3 region: CASRPDFNYGYTF. Here the CDR3 DNA reads TGTGCCAGCAGACCCGACTTTAACTATGGCTACACCTTC. Full variable domain (missing parts from reference TRBV5-4 and TRBJ1-2): ETGVTQSPTHLIKTRGQQVTLRCSSQSGHNTVSWYQQALGQGPQFIFQYYREEENGRGNFPPRFSGLQFPNYSSELNVNALELDDSALYLCASRPDFNYGYTFGSGTRLTVV.

This clone was detected only a few times. The same CDR3 arises from other DNA sequences in this sample as well. The rearrangement uses TRBV5-1 and TRBJ2-5, with D unclear. Germline V gene sequence: CDR1 SGHRS, CDR2 YFSETQ. The CDR3 is made up of 11 amino acids. V was cut by 2 bases and J by 2 bases, with 1 base left in between. The CDR3 DNA sequence: TGCGCCAGCAGCTTACAAGAGACCCAGTACTTC. Translated, it gives CASSLQETQYF. The entire variable domain, with the rest obtained from reference TRBV5-1 and TRBJ2-5, is as follows: KAGVTQTPRYLIKTRGQQVTLSCSPISGHRSVSWYQQTPGQGLQFLFEYFSETQRNKGNFPGRFSGRQFSNSRSEMNVSTLELGDSALYLCASSLQETQYFGPGTRLLVL.

V and J are TRBV7-2 and TRBJ2-1, with 9 bases matching TRBD2. V was clipped by 1 base and J by 4 bases; unmatched bases: 2. This CDR3 region has 15 residues. Germline CDR1 and CDR2: SGHTA and FQGNSA. The CDR3 nucleotides are TGTGCCAGCAGCTTAGATAGCGGGAGTTACAATGAGCAGTTCTTC. Its protein product is CASSLDSGSYNEQFF. Variable domain in full (rest from reference TRBV7-2 and TRBJ2-1): GAGVSQSPSNKVTEKGKDVELRCDPISGHTALYWYRQSLGQGLEFLIYFQGNSAPDKSGLPSDRFSAERTGGSVSTLTIQRTQQEDSAVYLCASSLDSGSYNEQFFGPGTRLTVL.

The V gene is TRBV11-2, the J gene TRBJ2-2; D is undetermined. Germline V gene lookup returns CDR1 SGHAT and CDR2 FQNNGV. V lost 2 bases and J 3 bases, leaving 7 bases between the germline ends. The CDR3 is 14 residues long. The CDR3 bases are TGTGCCAGCAGCTTAAAGGGTTACACCGGGGAGCTGTTTTTT. Protein: CASSLKGYTGELFF.

The chain employs TRBV20-1 and TRBJ1-4; no firm D call. Germline V gene lookup returns CDR1 DFQATT and CDR2 SNEGSKA (reference sequence). This CDR3 has 11 amino acids. Trimming stripped 3 bases from V and 15 bases from J, with 14 bases between. CDR3 sequence: CSASGPSRVFF. Here the CDR3 DNA reads TGCAGTGCTAGCGGGCCCTCTCGAGTGTTTTTT.

The chain recombines TRBV12-5 with TRBJ2-1; D gene uncertain. The CDR3 runs to 12 residues. Germline CDR1 reads LGHNT; CDR2 reads FRNRAP. The V end lost 10 bases, the J end lost 4 bases, and 11 bases lay between the germline ends. The CDR3 loop is CATSADYNEQFF. CDR3 DNA sequence: TGTGCTACGTCCGCGGATTACAATGAGCAGTTCTTC.

This rearrangement joins TRBV29-1 to TRBJ2-1; 7 nucleotides align to TRBD1. Germline CDR1 and CDR2: SQVTM and ANQGSEA. The CDR3 covers 13 residues. The CDR3 loop is CSADRDNYNEQFF. The CDR3 region has the DNA TGCAGTGCCGACAGGGATAACTACAATGAGCAGTTCTTC.

Here the CDR3 DNA reads TGTGCCAGCAGCAGACAGGTTGAAGCTTTCTTT. This gives the protein CASSRQVEAFF. V usage is TRBV6-6 and J usage is TRBJ1-1; a weak D match, TRBD1 (6 bases). Germline V gives CDR1 MNHNY, CDR2 SVGAGI (reference sequence). V was shortened by 6 bases and J by 7 bases, with 9 bases between the two germline ends. The CDR3 runs to 11 residues.

The chain couples TRBV4-3 to TRBJ1-4; no reliable D call. Per the germline V gene, CDR1 is LGHNA and CDR2 is YSLEER. The V and J ends lost 1 base and 7 bases respectively, with 7 bases between them. The CDR3 covers 13 residues. CDR3 nucleotide sequence: TGCGCCAGCAGCCAAGTCTCGGGTGAAAAACTGTTTTTT. Protein sequence: CASSQVSGEKLFF.

The J gene is TRBJ2-7, the V gene TRBV4-1; 7 nucleotides align to TRBD1. V dropped 1 base and J dropped 2; count of bases not matched to a gene: 5. The V gene's germline CDR1 is MGHRA and CDR2 YSYEKL. The CDR3 runs 15 residues. CDR3 amino acids: CASSQGPGTAYEQYF. DNA for the CDR3: TGCGCCAGCAGCCAAGGTCCCGGGACAGCCTACGAGCAGTACTTC.

The chain links TRBV5-1 to TRBJ2-1, with D unclear. V was trimmed by 1 base and J by 8 bases, leaving 16 bases between them. Germline CDR1 and CDR2: SGHRS and YFSETQ. The CDR3 runs to 15 residues. The CDR3 coding sequence is TGCGCCAGCAGCTTGTATGCGGTACAAAACGATGAGCAGTTCTTC. This translates into CASSLYAVQNDEQFF.

The chain employs TRBV2 and TRBJ1-2; maybe TRBD1 (6 bases). The CDR3 extends over 12 amino acids. Germline V gives CDR1 SNHLY, CDR2 FYNNEI. V lost 7 bases and J 8 bases, leaving 14 bases between the germline ends. CDR3 bases: TGTGCCAGCACATACAGGGCTCCGGGCTACACCTTC. Translating it yields CASTYRAPGYTF.

The chain recombines TRBV5-4 with TRBJ1-1; D is unclear. This CDR3 contains 13 residues. Germline CDR1 is SGHNT and CDR2 is YYREEE (reference sequence). V lost 0 bases and J lost 5, with 8 bases in between. This CDR3 is CASSLAGSTEAFF. CDR3 nucleotide sequence: TGTGCCAGCAGCTTGGCCGGTAGTACTGAAGCTTTCTTT. The whole variable domain, filled in from reference TRBV5-4 and TRBJ1-1, reads ETGVTQSPTHLIKTRGQQVTLRCSSQSGHNTVSWYQQALGQGPQFIFQYYREEENGRGNFPPRFSGLQFPNYSSELNVNALELDDSALYLCASSLAGSTEAFFGQGTRLTVV.

This clone has just a few counts. This sequence joins TRBV27 and TRBJ2-2; unclear D gene. V was shortened by 7 bases and J by 6 bases, with 21 bases between the two germline ends. Germline CDR1 is MNHEY and CDR2 is SMNVEV (reference sequence). There are 16 residues in the CDR3. CDR3 sequence: CASTPISGYRPGELFF. The DNA of the CDR3 is TGTGCCAGCACCCCAATCTCTGGCTATCGGCCCGGGGAGCTGTTTTTT.

The V and J genes are TRBV27 and TRBJ2-7; perhaps TRBD1 as D (5 bases). The CDR3 length is 17 residues. Trimming removed 4 bases at V and 2 bases at J, with 21 bases between. Germline CDR1 and CDR2: MNHEY and SMNVEV (reference sequence). The DNA of the CDR3 is TGTGCCAGCAGTTCCCCGCCCTTCCAAGACAGAGCCTACGAGCAGTACTTC. As protein: CASSSPPFQDRAYEQYF.

This clone has just a few counts. This chain joins TRBV7-8 and TRBJ2-5, with D hard to call. The ends were cut back, 2 bases at V and 5 bases at J, with 6 bases in the middle. CDR3 length: 12 residues. The germline CDR1 and CDR2 sequences are SGHVS and FQNEAQ. CDR3 coding DNA: TGTGCCAGCAGCTTATTTCAGGAGACCCAGTACTTC. It translates to CASSLFQETQYF.

The genes are TRBV4-3 and TRBJ1-3; 7 bases are a match to TRBD1. This CDR3 region has 16 residues. Germline CDR1 is LGHNA and CDR2 is YSLEER. Trimming at V came to 2 bases and at J to 0 bases, leaving 4 bases not matched to a gene. CDR3 DNA: TGCGCCAGCAGCCAAACAGGGGACCTCTCTGGAAACACCATATATTTT. Protein product: CASSQTGDLSGNTIYF.

The chain couples TRBV6-1 to TRBJ1-3, with unresolved D. Trimming removed 8 bases at V and 4 bases at J, with 9 bases between. The CDR3 is 12 amino acids. Germline loops: CDR1 MNHNS, CDR2 SASEGT. CDR3 sequence: CASVFRGNTIYF. The CDR3 DNA sequence: TGTGCCAGCGTCTTTCGGGGAAACACCATATATTTT.

As regards this clone: Other DNA sequences within the sample encode an identical CDR3. The rearrangement links TRBV6-5 to TRBJ2-5; D gene uncertain. Trimming removed 0 bases at V and 5 bases at J, with 4 bases between. The CDR3 has 12 residues. Germline V lookup: CDR1 MNHEY, CDR2 SVGAGI. The CDR3 DNA reads as TGTGCCAGCAGTTACTCGGGCGAGACCCAGTACTTC. Encoded protein: CASSYSGETQYF.

This chain connects TRBV9 to TRBJ2-5, with 9 bases that match TRBD1. The CDR3 runs to 16 residues. Germline V gene data show CDR1 as SGDLS and CDR2 as YYNGEE. V gave up 0 bases and J gave up 5 bases; unmatched junction bases: 8. The CDR3 protein is CASSVGRQGVSETQYF. CDR3 bases: TGTGCCAGCAGCGTAGGGAGACAGGGGGTTAGCGAGACCCAGTACTTC.

This clone was recorded a few times. The rearrangement links TRBV6-1 to TRBJ1-5; unclear D gene. V was trimmed by 6 bases and J by 0 bases, leaving 9 bases between them. The CDR3 has 14 residues. The germline gives CDR1 MNHNS, CDR2 SASEGT. CDR3 sequence reads: CASSSTHSNQPQHF. CDR3 nucleotides: TGTGCCAGCAGCTCAACCCATAGCAATCAGCCCCAGCATTTT.

The chain has TRBV2 and TRBJ1-5; 9 bases match TRBD1. Germline V CDR1 and CDR2: SNHLY, FYNNEI. There are 15 residues in the CDR3. V shed 6 bases and J 2 bases; nucleotides not matched to a gene: 5. The CDR3: CASSGTGLGNQPQHF. As DNA, the CDR3 is TGTGCCAGCAGCGGGACAGGGCTCGGCAATCAGCCCCAGCATTTT.

The chain uses TRBV7-3 and TRBJ1-1; 9 bases line up with TRBD1. The CDR3 is 15 amino acids. Germline lookup yields CDR1 SGHTA and CDR2 FQGTGA. The junction had 7 bases not matched to a gene; V was cut back by 2 bases and J by 6 bases. The CDR3 is CASSLPRTGVAEAFF. DNA of the CDR3: TGTGCCAGCAGCTTACCCAGGACAGGGGTCGCTGAAGCTTTCTTT.

The CDR3 sequence: CASRNPGVGEQYF. As DNA, the CDR3 is TGTGCCAGCAGGAACCCGGGAGTGGGCGAGCAGTACTTC. The rearrangement joins TRBV6-5 to TRBJ2-7, with D possibly matching TRBD2 (6 bases). The CDR3 has 13 amino acids. Trimming pared 6 bases from V and 6 bases from J, leaving 15 bases between. Looked up from germline, CDR1 is MNHEY and CDR2 is SVGAGI.